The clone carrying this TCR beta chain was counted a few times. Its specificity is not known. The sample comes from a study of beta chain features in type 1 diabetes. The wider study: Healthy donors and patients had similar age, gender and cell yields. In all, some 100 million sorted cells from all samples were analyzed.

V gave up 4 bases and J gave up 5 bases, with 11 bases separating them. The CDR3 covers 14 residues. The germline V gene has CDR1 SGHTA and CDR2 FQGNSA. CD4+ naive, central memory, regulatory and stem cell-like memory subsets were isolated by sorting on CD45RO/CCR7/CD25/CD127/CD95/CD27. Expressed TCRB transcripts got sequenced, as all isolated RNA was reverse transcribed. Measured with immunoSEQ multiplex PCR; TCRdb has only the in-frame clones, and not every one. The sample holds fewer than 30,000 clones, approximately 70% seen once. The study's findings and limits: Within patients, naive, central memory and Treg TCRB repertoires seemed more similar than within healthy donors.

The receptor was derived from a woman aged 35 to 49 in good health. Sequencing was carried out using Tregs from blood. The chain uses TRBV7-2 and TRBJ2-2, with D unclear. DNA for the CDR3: TGTGCCAGCAGCTCGCAGATATGGACCGGGGAGCTGTTTTTT. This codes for CASSSQIWTGELFF.